This T cell receptor (beta chain) is from a study of blood T cell repertoires in COVID-19. Study background: From the United States, Italy and Spain came samples of acute and convalescent COVID-19. In each case, the material was cDNA or gDNA derived from T cells, B-cell-depleted T cells, or PBMCs.

Libraries were prepared by immunoSEQ multiplex PCR; TCRdb keeps only in-frame clonotypes and omits some of them. The sample yields about 200,000 clones, 87% seen once. CDR1 and CDR2 from the germline V gene are MDHEN and SYDVKM. The CDR3 spans 12 residues. V dropped 10 bases and J dropped 3 bases, with 12 bases sitting between them. Sequencing was performed on peripheral blood. The origin of this receptor is a man aged 40-49 years with active or convalescent COVID-19. J is TRBJ2-5 and V is TRBV28; D is uncertain. The CDR3: CAIQTLEETQYF. For the CDR3, the DNA is TGTGCCATTCAAACCCTAGAAGAGACCCAGTACTTC.